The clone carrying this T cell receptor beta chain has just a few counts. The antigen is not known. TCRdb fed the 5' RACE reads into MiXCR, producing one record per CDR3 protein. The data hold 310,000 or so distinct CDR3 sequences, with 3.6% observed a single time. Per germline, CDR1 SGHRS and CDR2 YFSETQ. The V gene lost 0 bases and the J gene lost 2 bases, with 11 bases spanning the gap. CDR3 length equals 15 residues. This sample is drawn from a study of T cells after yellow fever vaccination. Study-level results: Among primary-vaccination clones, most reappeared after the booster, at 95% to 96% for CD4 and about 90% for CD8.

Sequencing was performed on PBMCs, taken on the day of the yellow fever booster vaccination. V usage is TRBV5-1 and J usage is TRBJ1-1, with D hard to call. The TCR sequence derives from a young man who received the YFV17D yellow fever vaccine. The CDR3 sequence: CASSLGTGPNTEAFF. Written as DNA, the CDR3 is TGCGCCAGCAGCTTGGGGACCGGGCCAAACACTGAAGCTTTCTTT.